This T cell receptor (beta chain) derives from a study of T cell responses to AZD1222 COVID-19 vaccine. Overall study context: Second-dose groups at about 4 or about 12 weeks were pooled.

Assay used: immunoSEQ multiplex PCR; TCRdb lists only in-frame clones, some missing. The sample holds roughly 100,000 clones, around 90% seen once. Study outcomes and limitations: Repertoire sampling happened only post peak T cell response.

The CDR3 loop spans 15 amino acids. V gave up 5 bases and J gave up 0 bases, with 15 bases separating them. Germline V gene lookup returns CDR1 SGHKS and CDR2 YYEKEE (reference sequence). This clone occurred once. Its antigen is as yet unknown. The clonotype was recovered from an adult in good health. This chain connects TRBV5-5 to TRBJ2-7, with D maybe TRBD1 (6 bases). The source material was peripheral blood, sampled on day 0 of AZD1222 vaccination. The CDR3 DNA is TGTGCCAGCAGTCTGGGACAACCGAGCTCCTACGAGCAGTACTTC. It is translated as CASSLGQPSSYEQYF.